This TCR beta chain was observed in a study of radiotherapy plus CTLA-4 blockade in lung cancer. Notes on this clone: Its specificity is not known.

Some clones are missing from TCRdb's copy, which holds only in-frame ones; the method was immunoSEQ multiplex PCR. This sample has more than 90,000 clones, with approximately 80% found just once. Germline CDR1 KGHSH, CDR2 LQKENI. The CDR3 contains 16 residues. Trimming at V came to 0 bases and at J to 6 bases, leaving 2 bases not matched to a gene. Study outcomes and limitations: Dynamics of early blood T cell clones, together with interferon-beta, were reportedly the best predictors of response.

This chain links TRBV18 with TRBJ2-2, with TRBD2 matching 12 bases. The TCR comes from a human donor with non-small cell lung cancer that progressed on radiotherapy plus ipilimumab. This specimen was peripheral blood, taken from a patient treated with radiotherapy plus ipilimumab. CDR3 sequence: CASSPPGLAGSGELFF. The DNA for the CDR3 is TGTGCCAGCTCACCACCGGGACTAGCGGGTTCCGGGGAGCTGTTTTTT.